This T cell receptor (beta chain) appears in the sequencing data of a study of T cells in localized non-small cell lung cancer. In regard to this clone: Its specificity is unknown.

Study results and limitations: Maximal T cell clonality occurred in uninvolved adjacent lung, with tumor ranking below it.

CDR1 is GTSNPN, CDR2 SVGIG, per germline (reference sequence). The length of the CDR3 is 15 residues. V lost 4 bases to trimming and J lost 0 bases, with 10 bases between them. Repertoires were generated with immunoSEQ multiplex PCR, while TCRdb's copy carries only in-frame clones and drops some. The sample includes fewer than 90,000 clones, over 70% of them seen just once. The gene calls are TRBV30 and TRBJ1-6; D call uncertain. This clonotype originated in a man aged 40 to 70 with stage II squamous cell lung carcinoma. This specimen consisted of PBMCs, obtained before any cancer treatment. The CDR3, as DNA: TGTGCCTGGACTGGTACTAGCTCCTATAATTCACCCCTCCACTTT. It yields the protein CAWTGTSSYNSPLHF.